The 21 T cell receptor beta chains below all came from one sample that was sequenced in a study of T cell repertoires in cytomegalovirus infection (dated by TCRdb to the late 2010s). This sample's treatment or condition label indicates: in vitro stimulation with specific CMV peptide epitopes to enrich CMV-specific T cells. The reads were generated on an Illumina HiSeq 1500. The public sequencing data were trimmed at Q25 with fastp and processed into clonotypes with MiXCR by TCRdb, which kept only in-frame beta chains. CDR3 protein duplicates are merged, each entry listing the most common genes and DNA. The sample includes a few hundred thousand distinct CDR3 sequences, with under 45% observed a single time. Clones ranked in the top ten supply 48% of the sample. These receptors have no known antigen. Sequenced material: cultured PBMCs, taken from culture after CMV antigen stimulation. These receptors originate from a human donor in good health (CMV status not recorded). Some clones in this sample may be carry-over from other donors' samples.

This clonotype occurred a few times. The V call is TRBV19, the J call TRBJ2-3; a weak D match, TRBD2 (6 bases). The CDR3 runs 14 residues. V gave up 6 bases and J gave up 6 bases, with 16 bases separating them. In germline, CDR1 is LNHDA, CDR2 SQIVND (reference sequence). The CDR3 protein is CASSDYGRTDTQYF. The CDR3 DNA is TGTGCCAGTAGCGACTATGGGAGGACGGATACGCAGTATTTT. Using reference TRBV19 and TRBJ2-3 for the parts outside the CDR3, the full variable domain is DGGITQSPKYLFRKEGQNVTLSCEQNLNHDAMYWYRQDPGQGLRLIYYSQIVNDFQKGDIAEGYSVSREKKESFPLTVTSAQKNPTAFYLCASSDYGRTDTQYFGPGTRLTVL.

This clonotype has only a few counts. V and J are TRBV4-1 and TRBJ1-1; D might be TRBD1 (6 bases). Germline values: CDR1 MGHRA, CDR2 YSYEKL. V was cut by 7 bases and J by 0 bases, with 18 bases left in between. The CDR3 is 16 amino acids. Here the CDR3 DNA reads TGCGCCAGCATCGAGGGACATGGCGCTCTGAACACTGAAGCTTTCTTT. This translates into CASIEGHGALNTEAFF.

In the case of this clonotype: A much larger clone lies one base from this, so it may be a read error. The CDR3 sequence: CTSSLAQGTEAFF. The CDR3 nucleotides are TGTACCAGCAGCTTAGCGCAGGGGACTGAAGCTTTCTTT. The V and J genes are TRBV7-8 and TRBJ1-1; a weak D match, TRBD1 (6 bases). The germline gives CDR1 SGHVS, CDR2 FQNEAQ. This CDR3 has 13 amino acids.

The chain employs TRBV7-3 and TRBJ2-1; the match to TRBD2 covers 10 bases. CDR3 length: 15 amino acids. The germline CDR1 and CDR2 sequences are SGHTA and FQGTGA. The J segment lost 8 bases and the V segment lost 1 base, leaving 5 bases of the junction unmatched. The DNA of the CDR3 is TGTGCCAGCAGCTTAATCAGCGGGAGGGGGGATGAGCAGTTCTTC. Translation gives CASSLISGRGDEQFF.

The V and J genes are TRBV7-2 and TRBJ2-3; D call uncertain. The V end lost 1 base, the J end lost 4 bases, and 9 bases lay between the germline ends. Germline CDR1 reads SGHTA; CDR2 reads FQGNSA. The CDR3 length is 14 residues. As DNA, the CDR3 is TGTGCCAGCAGCTTAGGACCCCCCGCAGATACGCAGTATTTT. This gives the protein CASSLGPPADTQYF.

V usage is TRBV6-5 and J usage is TRBJ1-1; D is unclear. Germline lookup yields CDR1 MNHEY and CDR2 SVGAGI. The CDR3 length is 13 residues. V was clipped by 0 bases and J by 4 bases, with 6 bases between them. The CDR3: CASSYSTITEAFF. The CDR3 DNA reads as TGTGCCAGCAGTTACTCGACGATCACTGAAGCTTTCTTT.

The chain links TRBV7-6 to TRBJ1-3; TRBD1 is a possible D gene (5 bases). Germline V gene lookup returns CDR1 SGHVS and CDR2 FNYEAQ. V gave up 1 base and J gave up 1 base, with 11 bases separating them. There are 16 residues in the CDR3. CDR3 bases: TGTGCCAGCAGCTTAGGTCCAGGGAAATCTGGAAACACCATATATTTT. Residues: CASSLGPGKSGNTIYF.

This CDR3 reads CAWNVSPGELFF. CDR3 coding DNA: TGTGCCTGGAACGTATCACCCGGGGAGCTGTTTTTT. The chain carries TRBV30 and TRBJ2-2; D call uncertain. The CDR3 runs 12 residues. V was clipped by 4 bases and J by 6 bases, with 9 bases between them. Germline CDR1 and CDR2: GTSNPN and SVGIG (reference sequence). The whole variable domain, remainder taken from reference TRBV30 and TRBJ2-2, is SQTIHQWPATLVQPVGSPLSLECTVEGTSNPNLYWYRQAAGRGLQLLFYSVGIGQISSEVPQNLSASRPQDRQFILSSKKLLLSDSGFYLCAWNVSPGELFFGEGSRLTVL.

This clonotype was recorded a few times. The V gene is TRBV7-2, the J gene TRBJ1-5; a weak D match, TRBD1 (6 bases). Germline CDR1 reads SGHTA; CDR2 reads FQGNSA. The V and J ends lost 5 bases and 4 bases respectively, with 15 bases between them. The CDR3 totals 15 residues. CDR3 loop: CASSGLGQFNQPQHF. In nucleotides, the CDR3 is TGTGCCAGCAGCGGCCTCGGACAGTTTAATCAGCCCCAGCATTTT.

This clonotype turned up a few times. The chain carries TRBV7-2 and TRBJ2-7; 8 nucleotides match TRBD2. Germline V gene sequence: CDR1 SGHTA, CDR2 FQGNSA. The CDR3 consists of 16 residues. V gave up 2 bases and J gave up 0 bases; unmatched junction bases: 6. The CDR3 DNA reads as TGTGCCAGCAGCTTAAACCCTAGCGGGCTCTCCTACGAGCAGTACTTC. It translates to CASSLNPSGLSYEQYF. The full variable domain, rest sourced from reference TRBV7-2 and TRBJ2-7, is GAGVSQSPSNKVTEKGKDVELRCDPISGHTALYWYRQSLGQGLEFLIYFQGNSAPDKSGLPSDRFSAERTGGSVSTLTIQRTQQEDSAVYLCASSLNPSGLSYEQYFGPGTRLTVT.

This clonotype was counted between two and nine times. The CDR3 DNA follows: TGTGCCAGCAGGAGACGGACAGGAGTGAACACTGAAGCTTTCTTT. Amino acid sequence: CASRRRTGVNTEAFF. The chain carries TRBV12-3 or TRBV12-4 and TRBJ1-1, with 7 bases matching TRBD1. The CDR3 loop spans 15 amino acids. V was clipped by 6 bases and J by 0 bases; unmatched bases: 7.

V gene TRBV7-2 combines with J gene TRBJ2-1; tentatively, D is TRBD1 (5 bases). The CDR3 sequence is 14 residues long. Germline CDR1 and CDR2: SGHTA and FQGNSA. V lost 1 base to trimming and J lost 5 bases, with 9 bases between them. The CDR3 sequence is CASSLVGPNNEQFF. The CDR3 DNA is TGTGCCAGCAGCTTAGTGGGGCCCAACAATGAGCAGTTCTTC.

The chain couples TRBV20-1 to TRBJ1-1; possible D gene TRBD1, 6 bases. Trimming cost V 6 bases and J 7 bases, with 15 bases left between them. This CDR3 contains 12 residues. CDR1 and CDR2 (germline): DFQATT, SNEGSKA (reference sequence). The CDR3 sequence is CSAPGEGVEAFF. CDR3 sequence (DNA): TGCAGTGCGCCAGGGGAGGGCGTTGAAGCTTTCTTT.

The chain links TRBV7-9 to TRBJ2-3; D gene uncertain. Per the germline V gene, CDR1 is SEHNR and CDR2 is FQNEAQ (reference sequence). The CDR3 has 16 amino acids. Between the trimmed V and J ends, which lost 3 bases and 1 base, there was a span of 14 bases. The CDR3 is CASSFRAPMGTDTQYF. CDR3 DNA: TGTGCCAGCAGCTTTAGGGCCCCCATGGGCACAGATACGCAGTATTTT. Using reference TRBV7-9 and TRBJ2-3 for the parts outside the CDR3, the full variable domain is DTGVSQNPRHKITKRGQNVTFRCDPISEHNRLYWYRQTLGQGPEFLTYFQNEAQLEKSRLLSDRFSAERPKGSFSTLEIQRTEQGDSAMYLCASSFRAPMGTDTQYFGPGTRLTVL.

The chain is built from TRBV14 and TRBJ2-1; 8 nucleotides line up with TRBD2. CDR3 length: 18 residues. The V segment lost 3 bases and the J segment 7 bases; nucleotides outside the gene matches: 17. Germline CDR1 is SGHDN and CDR2 is FVKESK. The CDR3 region is CASSQVFLPAGGKNEQFF. The CDR3 DNA sequence: TGTGCCAGCAGCCAGGTCTTTCTCCCGGCGGGAGGCAAAAATGAGCAGTTCTTC.

This clonotype appeared a few times. The chain combines TRBV12-3 or TRBV12-4 with TRBJ2-5, with a possible D match to TRBD1 (6 bases). V dropped 0 bases and J dropped 7 bases, with 15 bases sitting between them. The CDR3 totals 15 residues. The CDR3 protein is CASSLASGAVRTQYF. In nucleotides, the CDR3 is TGTGCCAGCAGTTTAGCCTCAGGGGCTGTAAGGACCCAGTACTTC.

The sample holds a few counts of this clonotype. The chain carries TRBV10-3 and TRBJ2-5, with 7 nucleotides matching TRBD2. The CDR3 is made up of 14 amino acids. Trimming removed 6 bases from V and 1 base from J; junction bases left unmatched: 5. From germline, CDR1 is ENHRY and CDR2 SYGVKD. The CDR3 DNA follows: TGTGCCATCAGCTCACTAGCGTCCCAAGAGACCCAGTACTTC. Protein sequence: CAISSLASQETQYF.

This clonotype was recorded a few times. The rearrangement links TRBV7-2 to TRBJ2-7; a weak D match, TRBD1 (7 bases). Trimming removed 3 bases from V and 6 bases from J, with 12 bases in between. The germline gives CDR1 SGHTA, CDR2 FQGNSA. The CDR3 loop spans 13 amino acids. The CDR3 DNA follows: TGTGCCAGCAGCTTCACAGGGGAGGCCGAGCAGTACTTC. Translated, it gives CASSFTGEAEQYF.

This clonotype came up a few times. The chain uses TRBV7-2 and TRBJ1-5; D unclear. This CDR3 comprises 14 residues. The V and J ends lost 5 bases and 5 bases respectively, with 13 bases between them. Looked up from germline, CDR1 is SGHTA and CDR2 is FQGNSA. This chain's CDR3 is CASSTVKGYQPQHF. DNA of the CDR3: TGTGCCAGCAGCACAGTCAAAGGGTATCAGCCCCAGCATTTT.

The chain employs TRBV7-4 and TRBJ1-5, with 7 bases identical to TRBD1. V lost 4 bases, J lost 0 bases, and 6 bases stayed unmatched. The germline V gene has CDR1 SGHVT and CDR2 SQSDAQ. This CDR3 has 16 residues. CDR3 amino acids: CASSSPTGNSNQPQHF. The CDR3 bases are TGTGCCAGCAGCTCACCGACAGGGAATAGCAATCAGCCCCAGCATTTT.

The chain uses TRBV20-1 and TRBJ2-1, with 8 nucleotides matching TRBD2. The CDR3 loop spans 15 amino acids. The germline V gene has CDR1 DFQATT and CDR2 SNEGSKA (reference sequence). J gave up 6 bases and V 1 base, and 8 bases lay outside the gene matches. The CDR3, as DNA: TGCAGTGCTAGAGCGGGACGGGAGGGCCCCAATGAGCAGTTCTTC. Its translation: CSARAGREGPNEQFF.